A selection of T cell receptor beta chains follows, all from one sample in a study of beta chain features in type 1 diabetes. Measured with immunoSEQ multiplex PCR; TCRdb has only the in-frame clones, and not every one. The sample yields 150,000 to 160,000 clones, 11% seen once. Specimen: central memory CD4+ T cells from blood. Receptors originate from a man aged 18-30 years in good health. Each CDR3 is given with its conserved first and last residue. D genes are given only for firm matches. Part of the rows lack a size; the others show once, few, many or a class for expanded clones.

size: few
D: TRBD1
J: TRBJ1-2
V: TRBV9
DNA: TGTGCCAGCAGCGGGGACAGGGGTAGTGGCTACACCTTC
CDR3: CASSGDRGSGYTF

size: few
D: -
J: TRBJ2-2
V: TRBV7-2
DNA: TGTGCCAGCAGCTTCACAGGTTCGAACACCGGGGAGCTGTTTTTT
CDR3: CASSFTGSNTGELFF

size: -
D: -
J: TRBJ2-3
V: TRBV6-5
DNA: TGTGCCAGCCGATCCCACAGGACGTTATCGGATACGCAGTATTTT
CDR3: CASRSHRTLSDTQYF

size: few
D: -
J: TRBJ1-6
V: TRBV10-3
DNA: TGTGCCATCAGTGAGTCAACGGCAAATTCACCCCTCCACTTT
CDR3: CAISESTANSPLHF

size: -
D: -
J: TRBJ2-1
V: TRBV7-2
DNA: TGTGCCAGCAGAATGGGACCTCTTTACAATGAGCAGTTCTTC
CDR3: CASRMGPLYNEQFF

size: -
D: TRBD2
J: TRBJ2-1
V: TRBV7-9
DNA: TGTGCCAGCAGCCCCCGGCTAGCGGGAGTTAATGAGCAGTTCTTC
CDR3: CASSPRLAGVNEQFF

size: many
D: -
J: TRBJ2-7
V: TRBV7-2
DNA: TGTGCCAGCAGCTTAGGCCACATTAAGCTGCACTTC
CDR3: CASSLGHIKLHF

size: -
D: -
J: TRBJ2-6
V: TRBV20-1
DNA: TGCAGTGCATATGGGGCCAACGTCCTGACTTTC
CDR3: CSAYGANVLTF

size: -
D: -
J: TRBJ2-1
V: TRBV9
DNA: TGTGCCAGCAGCGTAGCGGGAGTCTCCTACAATGAGCAGTTCTTC
CDR3: CASSVAGVSYNEQFF

size: few
D: -
J: TRBJ1-4
V: TRBV4-2
DNA: TGTGCCAGCAGCCAAGATAGGACAGCGAGGATTGAAAAACTGTTTTTT
CDR3: CASSQDRTARIEKLFF

size: many
D: -
J: TRBJ1-1
V: TRBV9
DNA: TGTGCCAGCAGCGTAGCTAAGGGACTCGGGACTGAAGCTTTCTTT
CDR3: CASSVAKGLGTEAFF

size: -
D: -
J: TRBJ2-2
V: TRBV5-1
DNA: TGCGCCAGCAGCTTGGACACCTCGAACACCGGGGAGCTGTTTTTT
CDR3: CASSLDTSNTGELFF

size: few
D: TRBD2
J: TRBJ2-7
V: TRBV7-9
DNA: TGTGCCAGCAGCTCTCCAAGGGCTAGCGGGGGGACCTACGAGCAGTACTTC
CDR3: CASSSPRASGGTYEQYF

size: -
D: -
J: TRBJ2-4
V: TRBV9
DNA: TGTGCCAGCAGCGTAGGGGCAGCTCTAGCCAAAAACATTCAGTACTTC
CDR3: CASSVGAALAKNIQYF

size: few
D: -
J: TRBJ2-1
V: TRBV5-4
DNA: TGTGCCAGCAGCCACCGGGACAAGTACAATGAGCAGTTCTTC
CDR3: CASSHRDKYNEQFF

size: -
D: -
J: TRBJ1-1
V: TRBV7-9
DNA: TGTGCCAGCAGCTATGGGGTAATGGGCACTGAAGCTTTCTTT
CDR3: CASSYGVMGTEAFF

size: -
D: TRBD1
J: TRBJ2-5
V: TRBV28
DNA: TGTGCCAGCAGTGACGATAGGGGGCGAGAGACCCAGTACTTC
CDR3: CASSDDRGRETQYF

size: -
D: -
J: TRBJ1-2
V: TRBV28
DNA: TGTGCCAGCAGAGGACAAACCGAATCCGGCTACACCTTC
CDR3: CASRGQTESGYTF

size: few
D: -
J: TRBJ1-4
V: TRBV7-9
DNA: TGTGCCAGCAGCTTTGGGGTTCGGGAAAAACTGTTTTTT
CDR3: CASSFGVREKLFF

size: few
D: -
J: TRBJ1-5
V: TRBV30
DNA: TGTGCCTGGACCCCCGGGGGGCGGTATCAGCCCCAGCATTTT
CDR3: CAWTPGGRYQPQHF

size: -
D: -
J: TRBJ2-7
V: TRBV7-2
DNA: TGTGCCAGCAGCTTAGCGGGAGAATACTACGAGCAGTACTTC
CDR3: CASSLAGEYYEQYF

size: -
D: -
J: TRBJ1-2
V: TRBV29-1
DNA: TGCAGCGTTGAGTTACAGGCGTATGGCTACACCTTC
CDR3: CSVELQAYGYTF